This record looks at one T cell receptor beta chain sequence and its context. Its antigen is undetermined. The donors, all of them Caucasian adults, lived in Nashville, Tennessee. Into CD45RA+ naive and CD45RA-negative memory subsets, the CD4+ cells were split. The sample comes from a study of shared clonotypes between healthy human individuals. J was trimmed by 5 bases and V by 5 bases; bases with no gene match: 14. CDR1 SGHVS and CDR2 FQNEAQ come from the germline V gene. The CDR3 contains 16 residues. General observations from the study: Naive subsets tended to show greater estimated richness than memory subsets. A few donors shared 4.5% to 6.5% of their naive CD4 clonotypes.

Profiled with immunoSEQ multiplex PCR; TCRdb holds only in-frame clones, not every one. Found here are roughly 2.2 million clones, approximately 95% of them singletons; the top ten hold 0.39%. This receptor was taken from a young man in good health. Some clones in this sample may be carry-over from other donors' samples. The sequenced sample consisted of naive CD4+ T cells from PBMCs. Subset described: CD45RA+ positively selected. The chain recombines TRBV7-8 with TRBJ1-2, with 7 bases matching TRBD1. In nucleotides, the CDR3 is TGTGCCAGCAGCATTGCGGGACAGAGGAGCCCGTATGGCTACACCTTC. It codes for CASSIAGQRSPYGYTF.